One and the same sample provided the 10 T cell receptor beta chains below, sequenced in a study of T-cell reconstitution after alpha-beta-depleted transplantation in children. Using unique molecular identifiers, the investigators prepared the TCRbeta library. TCRdb re-analysed the PCR reads in MiXCR, keeping a single row per CDR3 protein. The sample contains roughly 240,000 distinct CDR3 sequences, just under 8.5% of which appear only once. The sequencing here drew on PBMCs, mostly from graft donor cells, taken 180 days after TCRalphabeta/CD19-depleted stem cell transplant. These receptors all stem from a male patient younger than 18 who had a stem cell transplant for acute lymphoblastic leukemia, so the T cells may come from the graft donor.

This rearrangement joins TRBV19 to TRBJ2-4; a possible D gene is TRBD2 (6 bases). This CDR3 region has 13 residues. The ends were cut back, 5 bases at V and 2 bases at J, with 7 bases in the middle. Germline V lookup: CDR1 LNHDA, CDR2 SQIVND (reference sequence). CDR3 DNA sequence: TGTGCCAGTAGTGGGGGGACCAAAAACATTCAGTACTTC. Protein: CASSGGTKNIQYF.

This clonotype has a count of ten or more. The chain is built from TRBV7-6 and TRBJ2-5; 8 bases agree with TRBD2. The junction had 5 bases not matched to a gene; V was cut back by 0 bases and J by 5 bases. CDR1 is SGHVS, CDR2 FNYEAQ, per germline. The CDR3 totals 15 residues. The CDR3 bases are TGTGCCAGCAGCTTAGCCCCGGGGGGGTCGGAGACCCAGTACTTC. Its translation: CASSLAPGGSETQYF.

This clonotype was seen more than once but under ten times. The V and J genes are TRBV4-3 and TRBJ2-3; D possibly corresponds to TRBD2 (5 bases). The germline gives CDR1 LGHNA, CDR2 YSLEER. There are 15 residues in the CDR3. V lost 4 bases to trimming and J lost 5 bases, with 16 bases between them. The CDR3 DNA sequence: TGCGCCAGCAGCCGAGCTCCGAGGGTGGTAGATACGCAGTATTTT. It codes for CASSRAPRVVDTQYF.

This chain uses TRBV7-2 with TRBJ2-1, with 8 positions matching TRBD2. Unmatched junction bases numbered 8, after V lost 3 bases and J lost 7 bases. In germline, CDR1 is SGHTA, CDR2 FQGNSA. CDR3 length: 15 residues. CDR3 in DNA: TGTGCCAGCAGCTTGAACGGGGGGGCTTGGAATGAGCAGTTCTTC. Its translation: CASSLNGGAWNEQFF.

As DNA, the CDR3 is TGTGCCTTCAGCGGGCTAGCGGGGTACACCGGGGAGCTGTTTTTT. Encoded protein: CAFSGLAGYTGELFF. J is TRBJ2-2 and V is TRBV2; 9 bases fit TRBD2. Germline CDR1 SNHLY, CDR2 FYNNEI. This CDR3 region has 15 residues. The trim removed 11 bases at V and 3 bases at J, leaving 10 bases unmatched.

The table lists this clonotype with a few counts. V and J are TRBV9 and TRBJ2-1, with D perhaps matching TRBD1 (5 bases). Trimming pared 7 bases from V and 8 bases from J, leaving 19 bases between. CDR1 and CDR2 (germline): SGDLS, YYNGEE. This CDR3 has 14 residues. CDR3: CASDNRALGDEQFF. In DNA form, the CDR3 reads TGTGCCAGCGATAATAGGGCGCTAGGGGATGAGCAGTTCTTC.

This clonotype came up many times. This chain joins TRBV5-1 and TRBJ2-7; no definite D call. This CDR3 is 16 amino acids long. Germline loops: CDR1 SGHRS, CDR2 YFSETQ. The V end was cut by 4 bases, the J end by 9 bases, with 26 bases between. The CDR3 here is CASSLNPGASYDGQYF. CDR3 nucleotide sequence: TGCGCCAGCAGCCTTAATCCAGGTGCCTCCTACGATGGGCAGTACTTC.

This clonotype was counted at least ten times. This chain uses TRBV28 with TRBJ1-1, with 8 positions matching TRBD1. Germline CDR1 is MDHEN and CDR2 is SYDVKM. CDR3 length: 14 residues. Unmatched junction bases numbered 5, after V lost 2 bases and J lost 6 bases. The CDR3 loop reads CASSLPGGYAEAFF. The CDR3 DNA is TGTGCCAGCAGTTTACCAGGGGGCTACGCTGAAGCTTTCTTT.

This rearrangement joins TRBV2 to TRBJ1-1; a possible D gene is TRBD1 (6 bases). In germline, CDR1 is SNHLY, CDR2 FYNNEI. V was clipped by 6 bases and J by 3 bases, with 14 bases between them. This CDR3 is built from 14 residues. The CDR3 reads CASSATQGYTEAFF. In nucleotides, the CDR3 is TGTGCCAGCAGCGCTACACAGGGCTACACTGAAGCTTTCTTT.

This clonotype was detected many times. At one end the junction does not follow the germline gene, possibly because of a read error. The CDR3 is CASSSGPYNEQFF. The CDR3 DNA is TGCGCCAGCAGCTCCGGGCCCTACAATGAGCAGTTCTTC. The chain combines TRBV12-3 or TRBV12-4 with TRBJ2-1; D gene unclear. The CDR3 spans 13 residues.